The rows below give T cell receptor beta chains drawn from one sample of a study of cytomegalovirus exposure and HLA in healthy donors. The assay was immunoSEQ multiplex PCR, and TCRdb's table has in-frame clones only and misses some. The sample lists about 150,000 clones, around 63% occurring once. Sequencing input: PBMCs. The receptors shown here come from a human donor in good health. Both conserved end residues are part of each CDR3. The D gene is left open where the match is weak. Size is stated for part of the rows, as once, few or many counts, or as a class when the clone is expanded.

cdr3_aa cdr3_nt clone_size d_call j_call v_call
CASSKPGTGGVGELFF TGTGCCAGCAGCAAACCCGGGACAGGGGGCGTCGGGGAGCTGTTTTTT few TRBD1 TRBJ2-2 TRBV7-3
CASIGGDHLNTEAFF TGTGCCAGCATTGGGGGGGACCACTTGAACACTGAAGCTTTCTTT few . TRBJ1-1 TRBV28
CASSDGTGKEAYEQYF TGTGCCAGCAGCGACGGGACAGGGAAAGAAGCCTACGAGCAGTACTTC few TRBD1 TRBJ2-7 TRBV9
CATSPEVLAASREQYF TGTGCCACCAGCCCAGAGGTCCTAGCGGCCTCTCGCGAGCAGTACTTC . TRBD2 TRBJ2-7 TRBV15
CASSPRDRGFVPQHF TGTGCCAGCTCACCGCGAGACAGGGGGTTTGTTCCCCAGCATTTT . TRBD1 TRBJ1-5 TRBV18
CASSRTGFEQYF TGTGCCAGCAGTAGGACAGGTTTCGAGCAGTACTTC . TRBD1 TRBJ2-7 TRBV5-5
CASSSLKGTGHYEQYF TGTGCCAGCAGTTCTCTGAAAGGGACAGGACACTACGAGCAGTACTTC . TRBD1 TRBJ2-7 TRBV28
CASSLGASNQPQHF TGTGCCAGTAGCCTTGGGGCGAGCAATCAGCCCCAGCATTTT . . TRBJ1-5 TRBV19
CASRRSGSPYNEQFF TGTGCCAGCAGACGCAGCGGTTCCCCCTACAATGAGCAGTTCTTC once . TRBJ2-1 TRBV28
CASSFTSGQETQYF TGTGCCAGCAGTTTCACTAGCGGACAAGAGACCCAGTACTTC . TRBD2 TRBJ2-5 TRBV7-8
CASSDPGTSGRDTQYF TGCGCCAGCAGTGACCCCGGGACTAGCGGGAGGGATACGCAGTATTTT . TRBD2 TRBJ2-3 TRBV10-1
CATSRDPAGGTDTQYF TGTGCCACCAGCAGAGATCCAGCGGGAGGCACAGATACGCAGTATTTT . TRBD2 TRBJ2-3 TRBV15
CASSQAESSTDTQYF TGCGCCAGCAGCCAAGCGGAGAGTAGCACAGATACGCAGTATTTT . . TRBJ2-3 TRBV4-1
CASSGGLAGRYEQFF TGCGCCAGTAGTGGAGGTTTAGCGGGAAGGTATGAGCAGTTCTTC . TRBD2 TRBJ2-1 TRBV19
CATSNRDRLSYEQYF TGTGCCACCAGCAATCGGGACAGGCTATCCTACGAGCAGTACTTC . TRBD1 TRBJ2-7 TRBV15
CASSRAGNTEAFF TGTGCCAGCAGTAGGGCGGGGAACACTGAAGCTTTCTTT . . TRBJ1-1 TRBV25-1
CASSLDPQAGESGELFF TGTGCCAGCAGCTTAGACCCCCAAGCGGGAGAATCCGGGGAGCTGTTTTTT . TRBD2 TRBJ2-2 TRBV11-3
CASRDQGLAETPTKQYF TGTGCCAGCAGGGATCAGGGACTAGCGGAAACCCCTACGAAGCAGTACTTC . TRBD2 TRBJ2-5 TRBV27
CASSLNSGLAGYNEQFF TGTGCCAGCAGTTTGAACTCGGGGCTAGCGGGTTACAATGAGCAGTTCTTC . TRBD2 TRBJ2-1 TRBV28
CASSLLGLGPEGTDTQYF TGTGCCAGCAGCTTATTGGGCCTGGGCCCAGAAGGCACAGATACGCAGTATTTT few . TRBJ2-3 TRBV7-9
CASSVNGGGYEQYF TGTGCCAGCAGCGTAAACGGGGGTGGATACGAGCAGTACTTC . . TRBJ2-7 TRBV9
CASSVARLAGGPGELFF TGTGCCAGCAGCGTAGCTCGGCTAGCGGGAGGGCCCGGGGAGCTGTTTTTT . TRBD2 TRBJ2-2 TRBV9
CASSYEQGGNTIYF TGTGCCAGCAGTTACGAACAGGGAGGAAACACCATATATTTT . . TRBJ1-3 TRBV6-6
CSVESTGTGAGNTIYF TGCAGCGTCGAAAGTACCGGGACAGGGGCCGGAAACACCATATATTTT . TRBD1 TRBJ1-3 TRBV29-1
CASSQILTGYGYTF TGTGCCAGCAGCCAAATTCTGACAGGGTATGGCTACACCTTC . TRBD1 TRBJ1-2 TRBV14
CASSQTGIYEQYF TGTGCCAGCAGCCAGACAGGGATCTACGAGCAGTACTTC . TRBD1 TRBJ2-7 TRBV11-3
CASSLGSSSVKTQYF TGTGCCAGCAGCTTAGGATCTTCTAGCGTAAAGACCCAGTACTTC . . TRBJ2-5 TRBV7-9
CASSPRGGAETQYF TGTGCCAGCAGCCCCAGGGGAGGGGCGGAGACCCAGTACTTC few . TRBJ2-5 TRBV7-9
CASSINFFYEQYF TGTGCCAGCAGCATAAACTTCTTCTACGAGCAGTACTTC . . TRBJ2-7 TRBV7-2
CASKAGSTDTQYF TGTGCCAGTAAAGCGGGGAGCACAGATACGCAGTATTTT . TRBD2 TRBJ2-3 TRBV19
CASSPGHLLSNQPQHF TGTGCCAGCAGTCCCGGACACCTACTTAGCAATCAGCCCCAGCATTTT . . TRBJ1-5 TRBV28
CASSPREGGRGYTF TGTGCCAGCAGCCCTAGAGAGGGCGGGAGAGGCTACACCTTC . . TRBJ1-2 TRBV21-1
CASSGGQGNHQPQHF TGTGCCAGCAGTGGGGGACAGGGGAACCATCAGCCCCAGCATTTT . TRBD1 TRBJ1-5 TRBV6-1
CASSLTGNTEAFF TGTGCCAGCAGCTTAACAGGGAACACTGAAGCTTTCTTT . . TRBJ1-1 TRBV5-4
CASSEDRGDEQYF TGTGCCAGCAGCGAGGACAGGGGAGACGAGCAGTACTTC . TRBD1 TRBJ2-7 TRBV9
CASSPSSFQETQYF TGTGCCAGCTCACCATCGAGTTTTCAAGAGACCCAGTACTTC . . TRBJ2-5 TRBV18
CASSFARGETQYF TGTGCCAGCAGCTTCGCCAGGGGAGAGACCCAGTACTTC . . TRBJ2-5 TRBV5-4
CASSPRTLRGSGNTIYF TGTGCCAGCTCACCACGAACTTTACGGGGGTCTGGAAACACCATATATTTT . . TRBJ1-3 TRBV18
CASGTAPNYGYTF TGCGCCAGCGGAACAGCACCTAACTATGGCTACACCTTC few . TRBJ1-2 TRBV10-2
CASRAGGGSQHF TGTGCCAGCAGAGCGGGCGGGGGGTCCCAGCATTTT few . TRBJ1-5 TRBV28
CASSIGLEIAGEQYF TGTGCCAGTAGTATAGGTCTCGAGATCGCGGGGGAGCAGTACTTC . . TRBJ2-7 TRBV19
CASSIPTAGGETQYF TGTGCCAGTAGTATCCCGACGGCGGGTGGAGAGACCCAGTACTTC . . TRBJ2-5 TRBV19
CASSGRDQPQHF TGTGCCAGCAGCGGGAGGGATCAGCCCCAGCATTTT . . TRBJ1-5 TRBV7-2
CASSLSPWGVLYF TGTGCCAGCAGCTTAAGCCCGTGGGGGGTGCTGTACTTC few . TRBJ2-7 TRBV7-6
CASTLYGQGVNEQSF TGTGCCAGCACCCTTTACGGACAGGGGGTCAACGAGCAGTCCTTC . TRBD1 TRBJ2-7 TRBV27